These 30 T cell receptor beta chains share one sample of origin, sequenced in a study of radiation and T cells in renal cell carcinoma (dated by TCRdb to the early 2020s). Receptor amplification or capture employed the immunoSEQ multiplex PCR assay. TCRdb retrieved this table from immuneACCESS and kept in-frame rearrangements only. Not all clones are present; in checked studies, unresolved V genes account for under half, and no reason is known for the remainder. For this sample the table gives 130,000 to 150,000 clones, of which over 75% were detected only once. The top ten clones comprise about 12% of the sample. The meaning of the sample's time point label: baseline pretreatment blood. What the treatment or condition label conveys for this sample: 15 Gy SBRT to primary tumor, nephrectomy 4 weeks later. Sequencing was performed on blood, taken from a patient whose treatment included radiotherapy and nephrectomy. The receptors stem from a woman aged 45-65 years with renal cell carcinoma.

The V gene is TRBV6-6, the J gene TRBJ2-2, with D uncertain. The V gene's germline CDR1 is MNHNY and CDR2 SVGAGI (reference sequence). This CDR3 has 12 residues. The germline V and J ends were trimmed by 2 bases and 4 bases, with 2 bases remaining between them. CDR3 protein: CASSYGTGELFF. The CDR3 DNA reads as TGTGCCAGCAGTTACGGCACCGGGGAGCTGTTTTTT.

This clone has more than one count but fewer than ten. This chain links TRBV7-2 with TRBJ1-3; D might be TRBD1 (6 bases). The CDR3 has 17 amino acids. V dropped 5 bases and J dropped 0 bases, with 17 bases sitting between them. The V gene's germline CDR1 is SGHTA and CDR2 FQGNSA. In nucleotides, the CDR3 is TGTGCCAGCAGCCCCCCCGGGGGACACCTCTCTGGAAACACCATATATTTT. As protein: CASSPPGGHLSGNTIYF.

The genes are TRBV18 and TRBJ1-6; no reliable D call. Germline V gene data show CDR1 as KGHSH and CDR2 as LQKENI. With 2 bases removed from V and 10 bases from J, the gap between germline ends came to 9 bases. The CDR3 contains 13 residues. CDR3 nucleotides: TGTGCCAGCTCACCAAATAATGACTCACCCCTCCACTTT. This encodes CASSPNNDSPLHF.

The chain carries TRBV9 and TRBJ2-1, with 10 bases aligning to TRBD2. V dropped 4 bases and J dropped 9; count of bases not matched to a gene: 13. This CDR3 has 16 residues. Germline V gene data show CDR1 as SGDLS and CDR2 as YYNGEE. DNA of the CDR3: TGTGCCAGCAGCCCCCCAGCGAGCGGGGGGGCCCTTGAGCAGTTCTTC. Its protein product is CASSPPASGGALEQFF.

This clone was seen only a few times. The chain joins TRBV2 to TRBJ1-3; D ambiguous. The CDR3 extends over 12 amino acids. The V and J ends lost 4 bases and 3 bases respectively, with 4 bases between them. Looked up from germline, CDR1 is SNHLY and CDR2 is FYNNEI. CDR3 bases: TGTGCCAGCAGTGTCGGTGGAAACACCATATATTTT. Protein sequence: CASSVGGNTIYF.

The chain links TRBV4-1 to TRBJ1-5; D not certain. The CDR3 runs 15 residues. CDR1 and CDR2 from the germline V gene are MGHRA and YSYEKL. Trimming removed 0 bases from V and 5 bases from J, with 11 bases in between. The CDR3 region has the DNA TGCGCCAGCAGCCAAGATTTTAACAGCCATCAGCCCCAGCATTTT. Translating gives CASSQDFNSHQPQHF.

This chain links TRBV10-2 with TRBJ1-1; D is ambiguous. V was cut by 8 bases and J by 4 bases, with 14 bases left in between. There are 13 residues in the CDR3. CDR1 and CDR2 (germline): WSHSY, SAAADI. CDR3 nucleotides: TGCGCCAGCGAGTCCCCCCGGGGCACTGAAGCTTTCTTT. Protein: CASESPRGTEAFF.

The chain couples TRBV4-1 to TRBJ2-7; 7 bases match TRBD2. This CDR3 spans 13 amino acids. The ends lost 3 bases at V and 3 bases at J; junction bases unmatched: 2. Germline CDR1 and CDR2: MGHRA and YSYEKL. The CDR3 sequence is CASSHPSGYEQYF. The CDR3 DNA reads TGCGCCAGCAGCCACCCTAGCGGCTACGAGCAGTACTTC.

The DNA of the CDR3 is TGTGCCAGCTCAGAAACCCCAACACTCTCAACTAATGAAAAACTGTTTTTT. Its translation: CASSETPTLSTNEKLFF. The rearrangement links TRBV18 to TRBJ1-4; the D is unclear. The CDR3 runs 17 residues. V lost 5 bases and J 0 bases, leaving 16 bases between the germline ends. Germline V lookup: CDR1 KGHSH, CDR2 LQKENI.

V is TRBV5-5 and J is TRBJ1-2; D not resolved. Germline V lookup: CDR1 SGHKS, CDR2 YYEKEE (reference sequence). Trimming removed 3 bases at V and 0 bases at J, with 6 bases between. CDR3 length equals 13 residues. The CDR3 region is CASSWTPNYGYTF. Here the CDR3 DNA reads TGTGCCAGCAGCTGGACTCCTAACTATGGCTACACCTTC.

The CDR3 DNA follows: TGTGCCAGCAGTAACGACCGGACAGGGGCTAGGGGCTACACCTTC. This translates into CASSNDRTGARGYTF. The rearrangement links TRBV28 to TRBJ1-2; 9 bases are a match to TRBD1. The germline gives CDR1 MDHEN, CDR2 SYDVKM. V dropped 5 bases and J dropped 8; count of bases not matched to a gene: 12. The length of the CDR3 is 15 residues.

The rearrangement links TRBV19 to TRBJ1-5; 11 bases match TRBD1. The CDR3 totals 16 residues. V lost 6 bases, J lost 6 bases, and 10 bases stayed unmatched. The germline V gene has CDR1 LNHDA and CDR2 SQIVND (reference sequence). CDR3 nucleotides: TGTGCCAGTAGGGGGAGGACAGGGGGCATGAGTCAGCCCCAGCATTTT. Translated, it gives CASRGRTGGMSQPQHF.

The CDR3 DNA reads TGTGCCAGCACTTTAGGACAGCCCGATACGCAGTATTTT. Protein sequence: CASTLGQPDTQYF. The chain couples TRBV6-1 to TRBJ2-3, with a tentative D call TRBD1 (6 bases). From germline, CDR1 is MNHNS and CDR2 SASEGT. Trimming removed 7 bases from V and 6 bases from J, with 14 bases in between. The CDR3 is 13 amino acids.

CDR3 DNA sequence: TGTGCCACCAGCAGAGATGGTGAGGCAGGGCATGGCTACACCTTC. Protein sequence: CATSRDGEAGHGYTF. This sequence joins TRBV15 and TRBJ1-2; possible D gene TRBD1, 5 bases. The V end lost 0 bases, the J end lost 6 bases, and 14 bases lay between the germline ends. From germline, CDR1 is LNHNV and CDR2 YYDKDF (reference sequence). The CDR3 length is 15 residues. Full variable domain (missing parts from reference TRBV15 and TRBJ1-2): DAMVIQNPRYQVTQFGKPVTLSCSQTLNHNVMYWYQQKSSQAPKLLFHYYDKDFNNEADTPDNFQSRRPNTSFCFLDIRSPGLGDTAMYLCATSRDGEAGHGYTFGSGTRLTVV.

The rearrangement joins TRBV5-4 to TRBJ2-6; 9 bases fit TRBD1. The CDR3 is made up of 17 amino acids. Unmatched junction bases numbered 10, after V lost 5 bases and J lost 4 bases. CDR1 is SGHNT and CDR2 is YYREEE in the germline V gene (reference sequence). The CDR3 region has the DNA TGTGCCAGCAGGGAAGGACAGGGGTTAGGAGGGGCCAACGTCCTGACTTTC. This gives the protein CASREGQGLGGANVLTF.

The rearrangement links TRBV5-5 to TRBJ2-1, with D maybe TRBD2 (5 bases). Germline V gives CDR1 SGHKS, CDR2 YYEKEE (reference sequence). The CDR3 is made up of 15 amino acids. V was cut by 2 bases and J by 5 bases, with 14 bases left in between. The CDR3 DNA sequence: TGTGCCAGCAGCTTACTAGGGCATCGCGACAATGAGCAGTTCTTC. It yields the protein CASSLLGHRDNEQFF.

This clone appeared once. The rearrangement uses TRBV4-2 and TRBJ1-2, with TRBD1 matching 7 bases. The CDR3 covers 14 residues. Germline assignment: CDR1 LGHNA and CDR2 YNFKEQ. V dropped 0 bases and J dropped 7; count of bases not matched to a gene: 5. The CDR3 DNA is TGTGCCAGCAGCCAAGATCGGACAGGCCTTGGCTACACCTTC. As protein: CASSQDRTGLGYTF.

The CDR3 region is CASSKGPGGQYF. CDR3 coding DNA: TGTGCCAGCAGCAAAGGGCCGGGTGGGCAGTACTTC. The gene calls are TRBV21-1 and TRBJ2-7; the table's D call TRBD2 went unverified against the DNA. TRBV21-1 is termed a pseudogene. The CDR3 has 12 amino acids.

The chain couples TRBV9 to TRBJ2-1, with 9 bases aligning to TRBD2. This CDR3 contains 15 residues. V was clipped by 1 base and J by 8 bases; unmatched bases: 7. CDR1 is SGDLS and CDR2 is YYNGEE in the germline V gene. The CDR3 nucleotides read TGTGCCAGCAGCGTACTGGGACTAGCTGGGGATGAGCAGTTCTTC. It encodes CASSVLGLAGDEQFF.

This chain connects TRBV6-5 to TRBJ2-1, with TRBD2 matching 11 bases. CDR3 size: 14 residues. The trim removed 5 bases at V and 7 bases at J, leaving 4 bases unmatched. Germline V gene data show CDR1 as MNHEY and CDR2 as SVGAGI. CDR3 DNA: TGTGCCAGCAGTCGGTCTAGCGGGGGGAATGAGCAGTTCTTC. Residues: CASSRSSGGNEQFF.

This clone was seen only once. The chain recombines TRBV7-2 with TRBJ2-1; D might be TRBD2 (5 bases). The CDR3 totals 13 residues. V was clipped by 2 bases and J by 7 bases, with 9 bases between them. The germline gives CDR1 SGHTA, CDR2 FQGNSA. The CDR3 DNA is TGTGCCAGCAGCTTATTAAGGGAGAATGAGCAGTTCTTC. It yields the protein CASSLLRENEQFF.

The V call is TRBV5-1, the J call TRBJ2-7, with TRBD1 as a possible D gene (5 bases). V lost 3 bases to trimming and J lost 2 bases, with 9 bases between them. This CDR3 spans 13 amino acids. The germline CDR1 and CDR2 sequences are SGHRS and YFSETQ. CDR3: CASSSREAYEQYF. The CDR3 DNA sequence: TGCGCCAGCAGCTCCAGGGAAGCCTACGAGCAGTACTTC.

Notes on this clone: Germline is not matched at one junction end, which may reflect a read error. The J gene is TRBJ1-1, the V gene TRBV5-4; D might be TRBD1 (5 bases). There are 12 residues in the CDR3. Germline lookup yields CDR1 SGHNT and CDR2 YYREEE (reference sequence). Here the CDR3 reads CASSLGLTEAFF. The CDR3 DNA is TGTGCCAGCAGTTTGGGGCTCACTGAAGCTTTCTTT.

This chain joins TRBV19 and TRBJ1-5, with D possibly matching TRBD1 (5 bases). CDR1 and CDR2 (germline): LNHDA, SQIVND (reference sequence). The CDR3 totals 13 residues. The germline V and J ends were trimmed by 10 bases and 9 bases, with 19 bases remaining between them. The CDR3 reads CATRDGPNGPQHF. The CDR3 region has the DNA TGTGCCACTAGGGACGGTCCGAATGGGCCCCAGCATTTT.

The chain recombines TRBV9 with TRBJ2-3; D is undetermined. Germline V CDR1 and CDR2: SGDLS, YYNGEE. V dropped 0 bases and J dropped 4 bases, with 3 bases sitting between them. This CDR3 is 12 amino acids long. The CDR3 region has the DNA TGTGCCAGCAGCGTAGTCGCAGATACGCAGTATTTT. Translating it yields CASSVVADTQYF.

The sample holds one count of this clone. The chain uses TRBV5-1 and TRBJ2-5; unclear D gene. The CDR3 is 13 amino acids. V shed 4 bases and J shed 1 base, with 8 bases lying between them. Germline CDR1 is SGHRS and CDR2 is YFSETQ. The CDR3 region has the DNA TGCGCCAGCAGCCGTGTAATCCAAGAGACCCAGTACTTC. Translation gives CASSRVIQETQYF.

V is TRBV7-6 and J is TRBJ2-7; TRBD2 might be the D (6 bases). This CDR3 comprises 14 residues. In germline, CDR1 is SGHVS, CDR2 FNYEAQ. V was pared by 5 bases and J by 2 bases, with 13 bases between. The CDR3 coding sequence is TGTGCCAGCAGCCCCGGGAGTCCCCCCTACGAGCAGTACTTC. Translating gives CASSPGSPPYEQYF.

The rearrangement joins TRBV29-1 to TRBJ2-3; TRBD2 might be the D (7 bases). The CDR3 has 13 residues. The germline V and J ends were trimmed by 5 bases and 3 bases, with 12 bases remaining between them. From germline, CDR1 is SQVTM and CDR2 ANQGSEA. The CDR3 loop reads CSVSRGGTDTQYF. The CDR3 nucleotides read TGCAGCGTTTCGAGGGGGGGTACAGATACGCAGTATTTT.

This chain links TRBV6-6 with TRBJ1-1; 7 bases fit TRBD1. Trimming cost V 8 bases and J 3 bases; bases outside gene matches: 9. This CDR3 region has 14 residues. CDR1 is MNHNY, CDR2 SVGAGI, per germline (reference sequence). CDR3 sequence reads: CASGHRDSYTEAFF. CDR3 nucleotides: TGTGCCAGCGGACACCGGGACAGTTACACTGAAGCTTTCTTT.

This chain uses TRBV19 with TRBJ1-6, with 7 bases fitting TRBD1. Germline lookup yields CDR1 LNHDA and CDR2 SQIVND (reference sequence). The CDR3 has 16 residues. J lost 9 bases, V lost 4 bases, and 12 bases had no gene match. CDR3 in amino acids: CASSTHGGQAASPLHF. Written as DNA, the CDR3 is TGTGCCAGTAGTACCCACGGCGGACAGGCGGCTTCACCCCTCCACTTT.